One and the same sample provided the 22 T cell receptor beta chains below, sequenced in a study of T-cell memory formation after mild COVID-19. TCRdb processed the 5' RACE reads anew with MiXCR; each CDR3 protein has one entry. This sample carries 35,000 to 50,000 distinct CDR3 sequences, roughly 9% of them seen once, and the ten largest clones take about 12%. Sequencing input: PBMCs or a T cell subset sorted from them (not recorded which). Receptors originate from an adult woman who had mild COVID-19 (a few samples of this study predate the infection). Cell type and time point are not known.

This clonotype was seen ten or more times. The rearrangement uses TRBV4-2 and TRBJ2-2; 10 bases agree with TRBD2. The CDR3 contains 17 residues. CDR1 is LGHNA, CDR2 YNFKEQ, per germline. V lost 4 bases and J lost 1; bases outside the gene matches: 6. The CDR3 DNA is TGTGCCAGCAGCCCGGAAGTAGCGGGAGGGAACACCGGGGAGCTGTTTTTT. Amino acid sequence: CASSPEVAGGNTGELFF.

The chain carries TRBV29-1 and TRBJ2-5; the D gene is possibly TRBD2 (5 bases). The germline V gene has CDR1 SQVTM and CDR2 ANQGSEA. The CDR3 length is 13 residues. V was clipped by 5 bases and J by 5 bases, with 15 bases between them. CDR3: CSVQSHPGETQYF. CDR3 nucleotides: TGCAGCGTTCAAAGTCACCCGGGGGAGACCCAGTACTTC.

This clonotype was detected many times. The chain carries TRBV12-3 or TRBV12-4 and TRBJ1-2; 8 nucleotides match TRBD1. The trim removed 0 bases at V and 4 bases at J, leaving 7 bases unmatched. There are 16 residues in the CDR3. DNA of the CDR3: TGTGCCAGCAGTTTAGCGCTGACAGGGGAGCGCTATGGCTACACCTTC. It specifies CASSLALTGERYGYTF.

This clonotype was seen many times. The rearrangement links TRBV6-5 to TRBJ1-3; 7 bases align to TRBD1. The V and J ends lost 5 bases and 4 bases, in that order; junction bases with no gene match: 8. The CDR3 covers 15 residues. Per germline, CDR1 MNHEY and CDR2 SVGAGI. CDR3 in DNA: TGTGCCAGCAGTCGCACGACAGGGTTCGGAAACACCATATATTTT. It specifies CASSRTTGFGNTIYF.

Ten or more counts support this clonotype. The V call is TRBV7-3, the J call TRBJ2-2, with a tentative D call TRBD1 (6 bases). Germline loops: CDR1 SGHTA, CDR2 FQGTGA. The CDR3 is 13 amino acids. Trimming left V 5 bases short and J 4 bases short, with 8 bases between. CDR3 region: CASSPTGTGELFF. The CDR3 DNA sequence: TGTGCCAGCAGCCCGACAGGCACCGGGGAGCTGTTTTTT.

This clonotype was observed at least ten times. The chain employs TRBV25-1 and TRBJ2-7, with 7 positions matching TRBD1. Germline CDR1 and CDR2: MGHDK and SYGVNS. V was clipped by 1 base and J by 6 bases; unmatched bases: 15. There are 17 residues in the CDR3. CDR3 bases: TGTGCCAGCAGTGAATCTCCCCTACAGGGGCGGACGGCCGAGCAGTACTTC. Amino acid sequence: CASSESPLQGRTAEQYF.

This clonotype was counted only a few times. The CDR3 sequence: CASSWGPGLAGLSHEQFF. As DNA, the CDR3 is TGTGCCAGCAGCTGGGGCCCGGGACTAGCGGGACTGTCTCATGAGCAGTTCTTC. The genes are TRBV5-4 and TRBJ2-1, with TRBD2 matching over 13 bases. CDR1 and CDR2 (germline): SGHNT, YYREEE (reference sequence). CDR3 length equals 18 residues. Losses at the gene ends were 3 bases for V and 8 bases for J; bases not matched to a gene: 14. Full variable domain (missing parts from reference TRBV5-4 and TRBJ2-1): ETGVTQSPTHLIKTRGQQVTLRCSSQSGHNTVSWYQQALGQGPQFIFQYYREEENGRGNFPPRFSGLQFPNYSSELNVNALELDDSALYLCASSWGPGLAGLSHEQFFGPGTRLTVL.

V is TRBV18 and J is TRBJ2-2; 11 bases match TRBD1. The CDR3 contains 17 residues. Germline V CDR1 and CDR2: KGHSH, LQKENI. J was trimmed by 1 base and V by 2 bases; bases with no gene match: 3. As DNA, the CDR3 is TGTGCCAGCTCACCAGGACAGGGGGCCGGGAACACCGGGGAGCTGTTTTTT. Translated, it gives CASSPGQGAGNTGELFF.

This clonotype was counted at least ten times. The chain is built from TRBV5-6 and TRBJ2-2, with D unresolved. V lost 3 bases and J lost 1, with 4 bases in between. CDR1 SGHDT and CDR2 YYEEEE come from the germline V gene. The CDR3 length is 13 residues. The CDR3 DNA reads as TGTGCCAGCAGCTGGGTGAACACCGGGGAGCTGTTTTTT. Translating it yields CASSWVNTGELFF.

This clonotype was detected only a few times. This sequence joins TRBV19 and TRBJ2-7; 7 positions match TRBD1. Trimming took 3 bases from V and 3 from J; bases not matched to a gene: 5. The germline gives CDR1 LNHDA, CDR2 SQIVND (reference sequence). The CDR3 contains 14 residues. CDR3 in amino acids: CASSIQGESYEQYF. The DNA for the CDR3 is TGTGCCAGTAGTATCCAGGGGGAGAGCTACGAGCAGTACTTC.

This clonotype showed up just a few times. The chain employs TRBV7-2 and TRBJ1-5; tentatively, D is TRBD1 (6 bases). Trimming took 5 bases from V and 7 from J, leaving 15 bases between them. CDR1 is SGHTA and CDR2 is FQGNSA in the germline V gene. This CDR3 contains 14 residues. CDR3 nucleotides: TGTGCCAGCAGCCCTGGGGGCTGGGGGCAGCCCCAGCATTTT. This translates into CASSPGGWGQPQHF.

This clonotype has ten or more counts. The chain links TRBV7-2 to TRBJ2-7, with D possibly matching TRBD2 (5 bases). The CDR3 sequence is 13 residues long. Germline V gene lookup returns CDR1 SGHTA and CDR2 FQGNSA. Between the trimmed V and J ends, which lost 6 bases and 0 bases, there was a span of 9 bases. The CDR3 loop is CASRPGNSYEQYF. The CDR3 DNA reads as TGTGCCAGCAGGCCCGGGAACTCCTACGAGCAGTACTTC.

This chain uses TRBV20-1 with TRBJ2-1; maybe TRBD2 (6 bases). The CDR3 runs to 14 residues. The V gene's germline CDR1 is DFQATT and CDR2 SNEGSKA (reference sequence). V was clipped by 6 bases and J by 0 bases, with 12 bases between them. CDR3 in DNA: TGCAGTGCAGATAGCGGTAGCTCCTACAATGAGCAGTTCTTC. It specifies CSADSGSSYNEQFF.

CDR3 nucleotide sequence: TGTGCCAGCAGCCCCCGCACAGGGGCTGGGAATTCACCCCTCCACTTT. Encoded protein: CASSPRTGAGNSPLHF. V and J are TRBV9 and TRBJ1-6, with 7 bases lining up with TRBD1. This CDR3 region has 16 residues. Germline V gene data show CDR1 as SGDLS and CDR2 as YYNGEE. Trimming at V came to 4 bases and at J to 7 bases, leaving 11 bases not matched to a gene.

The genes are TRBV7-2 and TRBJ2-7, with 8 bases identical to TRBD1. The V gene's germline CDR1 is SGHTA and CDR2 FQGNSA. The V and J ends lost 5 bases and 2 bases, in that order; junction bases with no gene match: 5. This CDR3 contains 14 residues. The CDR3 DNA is TGTGCCAGCAGCCCTGACAGGGGTCCCTACGAGCAGTACTTC. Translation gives CASSPDRGPYEQYF.

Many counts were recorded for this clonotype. The CDR3 reads CASSPMTGSNSPLHF. The CDR3 bases are TGTGCCAGCAGCCCCATGACAGGGAGTAATTCACCCCTCCACTTT. The J gene is TRBJ1-6, the V gene TRBV9; TRBD1 agrees at 7 bases. The CDR3 consists of 15 residues. V was pared by 4 bases and J by 6 bases, with 7 bases of the junction left unmatched. The germline V gene encodes CDR1 SGDLS and CDR2 YYNGEE.

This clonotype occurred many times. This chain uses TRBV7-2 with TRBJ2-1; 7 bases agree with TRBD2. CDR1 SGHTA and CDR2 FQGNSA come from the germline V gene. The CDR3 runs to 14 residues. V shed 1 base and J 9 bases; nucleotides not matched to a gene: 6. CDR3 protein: CASSLGLANFEQFF. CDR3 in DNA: TGTGCCAGCAGCTTAGGACTAGCTAATTTTGAGCAGTTCTTC.

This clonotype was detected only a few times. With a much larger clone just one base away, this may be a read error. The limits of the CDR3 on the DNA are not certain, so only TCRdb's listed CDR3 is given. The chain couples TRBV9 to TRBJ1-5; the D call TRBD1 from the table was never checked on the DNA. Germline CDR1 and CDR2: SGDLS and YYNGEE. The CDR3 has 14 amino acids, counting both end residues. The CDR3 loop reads CASSVGPGAQPHHF.

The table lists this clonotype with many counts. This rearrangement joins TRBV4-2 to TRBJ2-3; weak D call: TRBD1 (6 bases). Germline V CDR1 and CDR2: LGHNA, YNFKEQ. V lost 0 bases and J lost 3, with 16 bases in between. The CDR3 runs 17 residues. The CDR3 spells CASSQEVGDTSTDTQYF. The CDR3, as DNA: TGTGCCAGCAGCCAAGAGGTAGGGGACACATCTACAGATACGCAGTATTTT.

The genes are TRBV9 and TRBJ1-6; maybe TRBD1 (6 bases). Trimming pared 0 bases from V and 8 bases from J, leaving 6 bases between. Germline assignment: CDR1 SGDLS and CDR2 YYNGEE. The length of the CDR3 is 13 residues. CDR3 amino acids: CASSVDRDSPLHF. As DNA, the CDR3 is TGTGCCAGCAGCGTAGACAGGGATTCACCCCTCCACTTT.

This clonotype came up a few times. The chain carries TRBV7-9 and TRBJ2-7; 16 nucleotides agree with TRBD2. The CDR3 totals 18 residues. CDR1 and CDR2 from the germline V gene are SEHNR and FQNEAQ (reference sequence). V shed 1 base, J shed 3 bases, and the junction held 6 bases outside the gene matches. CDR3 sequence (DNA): TGTGCCAGCAGCTTAGGGGGACTAGCGGGAGGGTTGGACTACGAGCAGTACTTC. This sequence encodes CASSLGGLAGGLDYEQYF.

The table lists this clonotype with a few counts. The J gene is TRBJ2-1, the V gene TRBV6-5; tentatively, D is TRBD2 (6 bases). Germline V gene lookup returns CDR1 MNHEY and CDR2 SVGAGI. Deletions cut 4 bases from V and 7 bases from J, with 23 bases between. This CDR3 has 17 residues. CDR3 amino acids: CASSSLEFRRAGNEQFF. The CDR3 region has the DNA TGTGCCAGCAGTTCCCTCGAGTTTAGGAGGGCAGGGAATGAGCAGTTCTTC.